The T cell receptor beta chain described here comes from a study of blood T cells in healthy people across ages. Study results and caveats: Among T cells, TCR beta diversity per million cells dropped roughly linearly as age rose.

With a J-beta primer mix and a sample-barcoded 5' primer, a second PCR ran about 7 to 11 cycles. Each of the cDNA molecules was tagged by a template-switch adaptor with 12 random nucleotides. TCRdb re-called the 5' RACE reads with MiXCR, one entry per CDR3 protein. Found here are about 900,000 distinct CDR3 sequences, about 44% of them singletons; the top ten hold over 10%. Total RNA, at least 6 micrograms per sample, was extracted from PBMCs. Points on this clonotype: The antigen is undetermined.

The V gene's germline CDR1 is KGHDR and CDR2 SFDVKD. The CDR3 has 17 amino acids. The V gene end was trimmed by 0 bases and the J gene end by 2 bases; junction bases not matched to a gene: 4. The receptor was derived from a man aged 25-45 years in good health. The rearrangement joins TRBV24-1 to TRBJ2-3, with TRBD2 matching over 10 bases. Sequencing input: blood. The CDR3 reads CATSDLPSGGLTDTQYF. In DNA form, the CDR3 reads TGTGCCACCAGTGATTTGCCTAGCGGGGGCCTCACAGATACGCAGTATTTT.